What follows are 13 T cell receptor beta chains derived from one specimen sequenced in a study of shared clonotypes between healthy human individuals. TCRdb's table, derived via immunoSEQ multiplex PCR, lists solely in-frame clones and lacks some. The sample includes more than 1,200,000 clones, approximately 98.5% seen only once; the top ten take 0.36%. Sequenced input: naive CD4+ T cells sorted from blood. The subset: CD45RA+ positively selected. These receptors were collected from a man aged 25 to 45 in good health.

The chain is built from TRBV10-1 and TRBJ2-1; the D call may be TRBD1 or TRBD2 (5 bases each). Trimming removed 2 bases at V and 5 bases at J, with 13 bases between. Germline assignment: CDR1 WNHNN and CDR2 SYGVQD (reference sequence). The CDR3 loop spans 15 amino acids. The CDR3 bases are TGCGCCAGCAGTGAGGTCAGGGTGCGGGACAATGAGCAGTTCTTC. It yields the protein CASSEVRVRDNEQFF.

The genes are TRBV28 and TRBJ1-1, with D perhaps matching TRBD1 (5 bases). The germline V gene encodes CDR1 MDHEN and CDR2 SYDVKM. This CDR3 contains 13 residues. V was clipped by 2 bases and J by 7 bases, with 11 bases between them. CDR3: CASSLQNRLEAFF. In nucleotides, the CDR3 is TGTGCCAGCAGTTTACAGAACAGGCTTGAAGCTTTCTTT.

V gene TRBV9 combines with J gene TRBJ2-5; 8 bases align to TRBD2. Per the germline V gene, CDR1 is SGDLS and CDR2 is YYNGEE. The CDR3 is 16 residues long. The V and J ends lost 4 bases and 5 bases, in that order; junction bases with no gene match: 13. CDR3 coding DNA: TGTGCCAGCAGCTTCGGGACTAGGGGTGCGTTGGAGACCCAGTACTTC. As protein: CASSFGTRGALETQYF. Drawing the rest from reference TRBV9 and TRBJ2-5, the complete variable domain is DSGVTQTPKHLITATGQRVTLRCSPRSGDLSVYWYQQSLDQGLQFLIQYYNGEERAKGNILERFSAQQFPDLHSELNLSSLELGDSALYFCASSFGTRGALETQYFGPGTRLLVL.

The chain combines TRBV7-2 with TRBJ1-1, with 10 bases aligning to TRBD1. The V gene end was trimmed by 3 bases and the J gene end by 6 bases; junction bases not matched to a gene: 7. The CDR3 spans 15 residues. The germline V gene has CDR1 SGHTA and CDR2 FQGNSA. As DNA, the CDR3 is TGTGCCAGCAGCTTGGGGGACAGGGGTTTATCTGAAGCTTTCTTT. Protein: CASSLGDRGLSEAFF.

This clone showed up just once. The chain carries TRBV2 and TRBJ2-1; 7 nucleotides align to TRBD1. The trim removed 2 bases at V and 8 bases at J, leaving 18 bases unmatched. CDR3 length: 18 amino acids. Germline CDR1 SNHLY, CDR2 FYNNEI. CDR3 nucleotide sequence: TGTGCCAGCAGTGAATCATTGACAGGGCCTATGGTGAGCGATGAGCAGTTCTTC. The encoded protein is CASSESLTGPMVSDEQFF.

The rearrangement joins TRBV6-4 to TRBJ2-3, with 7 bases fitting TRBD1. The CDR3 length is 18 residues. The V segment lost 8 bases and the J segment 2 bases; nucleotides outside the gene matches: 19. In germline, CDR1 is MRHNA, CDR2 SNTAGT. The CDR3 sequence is CASPDRLGKHTHTDTQYF. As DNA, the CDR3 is TGTGCCAGCCCGGACAGGTTAGGGAAACACACACACACAGATACGCAGTATTTT.

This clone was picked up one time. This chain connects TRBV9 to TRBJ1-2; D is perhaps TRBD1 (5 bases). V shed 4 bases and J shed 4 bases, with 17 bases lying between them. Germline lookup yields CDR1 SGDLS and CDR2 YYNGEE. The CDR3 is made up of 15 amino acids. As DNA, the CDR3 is TGTGCCAGCAGCCCGAGTGAGACAGAGCTCTATGGCTACACCTTC. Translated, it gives CASSPSETELYGYTF.

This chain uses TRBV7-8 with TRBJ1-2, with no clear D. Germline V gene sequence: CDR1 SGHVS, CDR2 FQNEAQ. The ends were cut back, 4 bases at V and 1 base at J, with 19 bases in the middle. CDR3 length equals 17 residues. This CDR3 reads CASSSRRGFLNNYGYTF. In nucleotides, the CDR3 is TGTGCCAGCAGCTCCCGGAGAGGATTCTTAAATAACTATGGCTACACCTTC.

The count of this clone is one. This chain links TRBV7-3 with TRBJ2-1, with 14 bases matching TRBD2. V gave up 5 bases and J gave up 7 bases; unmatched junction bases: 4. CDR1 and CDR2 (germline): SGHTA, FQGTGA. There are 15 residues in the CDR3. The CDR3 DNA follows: TGTGCCAGCAGCAGACTAGCGGGAGGGTCGAATGAGCAGTTCTTC. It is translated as CASSRLAGGSNEQFF.

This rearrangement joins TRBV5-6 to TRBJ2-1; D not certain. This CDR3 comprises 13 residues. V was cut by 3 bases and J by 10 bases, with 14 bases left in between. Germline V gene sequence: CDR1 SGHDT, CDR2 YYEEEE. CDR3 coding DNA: TGTGCCAGCAGCTCTGTCCGGAGAAGAGAGCAGTTCTTC. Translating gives CASSSVRRREQFF. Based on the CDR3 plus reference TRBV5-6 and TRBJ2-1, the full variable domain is DAGVTQSPTHLIKTRGQQVTLRCSPKSGHDTVSWYQQALGQGPQFIFQYYEEEERQRGNFPDRFSGHQFPNYSSELNVNALLLGDSALYLCASSSVRRREQFFGPGTRLTVL.

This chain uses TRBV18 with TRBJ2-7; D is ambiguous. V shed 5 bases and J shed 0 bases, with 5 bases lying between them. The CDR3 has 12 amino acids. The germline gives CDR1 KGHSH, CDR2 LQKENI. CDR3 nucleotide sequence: TGTGCCAGCTCAACTGACTCCTACGAGCAGTACTTC. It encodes CASSTDSYEQYF.

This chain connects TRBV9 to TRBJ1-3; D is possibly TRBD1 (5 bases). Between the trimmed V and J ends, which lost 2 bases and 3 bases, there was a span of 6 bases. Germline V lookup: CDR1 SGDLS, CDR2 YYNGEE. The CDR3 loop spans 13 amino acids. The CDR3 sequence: CASSVQGGNTIYF. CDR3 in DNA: TGTGCCAGCAGCGTTCAGGGTGGAAACACCATATATTTT.

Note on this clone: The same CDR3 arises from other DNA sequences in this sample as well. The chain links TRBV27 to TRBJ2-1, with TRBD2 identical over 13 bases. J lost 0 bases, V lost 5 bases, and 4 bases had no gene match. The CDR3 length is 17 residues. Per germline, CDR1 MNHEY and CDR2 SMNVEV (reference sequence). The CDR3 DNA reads TGTGCCAGCAGTCCCCGGACTAGCGGGAGCTCCTACAATGAGCAGTTCTTC. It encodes CASSPRTSGSSYNEQFF.